The clone carrying this TCR beta chain came up many times. There were TCR beta CDR3 regions amplified from RNA transcripts. The primer set for the first-round RT-PCR of the TCR CDR3 was HTBI. MiXCR, applied by TCRdb to the multiplex PCR reads, yields one record per CDR3 protein. The sample lists about 420,000 distinct CDR3 sequences; roughly an eighth were seen once. The data belong to a study of T cells in Graves' hyperthyroidism and ophthalmopathy. Clinical symptoms, serum thyroxine and TRAb, thyroid ultrasound and orbital computed tomography together formed the diagnostic basis. The germline gives CDR1 SGDLS, CDR2 YYNGEE. Trimming pared 4 bases from V and 7 bases from J, leaving 15 bases between. This CDR3 contains 14 residues.

The receptor's source is a woman younger than 35 with Graves' hyperthyroidism. Sequencing was carried out using blood. This sequence joins TRBV9 and TRBJ2-1; no firm D call. The CDR3 nucleotides read TGTGCCAGCAGCCCCGATCGACGGAAGAATGAGCAGTTCTTC. This gives the protein CASSPDRRKNEQFF.